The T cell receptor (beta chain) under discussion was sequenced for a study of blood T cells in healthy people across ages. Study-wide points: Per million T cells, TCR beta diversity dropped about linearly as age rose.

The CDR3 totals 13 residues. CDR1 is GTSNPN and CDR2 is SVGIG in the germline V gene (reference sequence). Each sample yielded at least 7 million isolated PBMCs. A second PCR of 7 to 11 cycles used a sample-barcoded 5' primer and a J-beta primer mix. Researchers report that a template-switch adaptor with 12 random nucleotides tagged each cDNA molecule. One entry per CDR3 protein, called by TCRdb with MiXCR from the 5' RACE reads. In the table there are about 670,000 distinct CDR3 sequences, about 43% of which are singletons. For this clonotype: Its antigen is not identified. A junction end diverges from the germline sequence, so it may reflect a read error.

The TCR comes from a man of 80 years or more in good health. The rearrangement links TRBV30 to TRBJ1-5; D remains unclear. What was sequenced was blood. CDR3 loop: CAWSRQSNRPQHF. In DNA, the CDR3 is TGTGCCTGGAGTCGGCAGAGCAATCGGCCCCAGCATTTT.